This TCR beta chain was recorded in a study of cytomegalovirus exposure and HLA in healthy donors. On this clone itself: The antigen remains unidentified.

PCR used 60 Vbeta primers and 13 Jbeta primers. Sequencing used immunoSEQ multiplex PCR; TCRdb keeps in-frame clones, though not all of them. This sample has 150,000 to 200,000 clones, with roughly 73% found just once. Study-level points and caveats: A later analysis linked a missense DCLRE1C variant to TCR beta V- and J-gene trimming. There were some public TCRs occurring in many donors, but most TCR sequences were rare.

CDR3 length equals 14 residues. Germline V lookup: CDR1 SGHRS, CDR2 YFSETQ. V lost 4 bases and J lost 0, with 5 bases in between. The chain is built from TRBV5-1 and TRBJ1-6, with D maybe TRBD1 (5 bases). Sequencing was carried out using PBMCs. The clonotype comes from a woman aged 30 to 39 in good health and CMV-seronegative. The DNA for the CDR3 is TGCGCCAGCAGCCAGGGCTCCTATAATTCACCCCTCCACTTT. The encoded protein is CASSQGSYNSPLHF.